This T cell receptor (beta chain) stems from a study of CD8 T cells in ankylosing spondylitis. Regarding the study as a whole: Matched synovial fluid from ankylosing spondylitis patients was reported to be enriched for disease-linked clones. Some of the motif variants had earlier been found in reactive arthritis patients' fluid and blood. Within ankylosing spondylitis blood, a TCR beta motif made up of eight highly homologous variants appeared to be characteristic.

This CDR3 has 17 amino acids. Per the germline V gene, CDR1 is MNHEY and CDR2 is SMNVEV (reference sequence). V lost 2 bases to trimming and J lost 8 bases; unmatched junction nucleotides: 11. The TCR beta libraries were generated through quantitative 5'-RACE incorporating molecular barcodes. TCRdb re-called the 5' RACE reads with MiXCR, one entry per CDR3 protein. The sample lists about 360,000 distinct CDR3 sequences; 20% to 25% were seen once. This clonotype was detected ten times or more. Antigen unknown. This receptor was taken from a male donor with ankylosing spondylitis or in good health (not recorded which). The specimen sequenced was blood, either unsorted or a sorted T cell fraction (not recorded which). The chain couples TRBV27 to TRBJ2-2; 10 bases are a match to TRBD2. CDR3 region: CASSLEATSGLRGELFF. CDR3 nucleotide sequence: TGTGCCAGCAGTTTAGAGGCGACTAGCGGGTTGAGAGGGGAGCTGTTTTTT.